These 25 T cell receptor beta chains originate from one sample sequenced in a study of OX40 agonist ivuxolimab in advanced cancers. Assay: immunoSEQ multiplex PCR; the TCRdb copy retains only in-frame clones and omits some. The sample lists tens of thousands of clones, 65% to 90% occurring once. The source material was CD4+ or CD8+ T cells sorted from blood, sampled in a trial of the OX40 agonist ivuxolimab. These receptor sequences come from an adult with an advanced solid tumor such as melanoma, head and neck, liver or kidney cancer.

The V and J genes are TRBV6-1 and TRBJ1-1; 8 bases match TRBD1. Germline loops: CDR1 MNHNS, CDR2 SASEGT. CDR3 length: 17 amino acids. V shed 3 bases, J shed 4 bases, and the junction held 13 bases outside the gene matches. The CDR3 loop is CASSDKGRGREGTEAFF. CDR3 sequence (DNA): TGTGCCAGCAGTGATAAGGGCAGGGGGCGGGAGGGCACTGAAGCTTTCTTT.

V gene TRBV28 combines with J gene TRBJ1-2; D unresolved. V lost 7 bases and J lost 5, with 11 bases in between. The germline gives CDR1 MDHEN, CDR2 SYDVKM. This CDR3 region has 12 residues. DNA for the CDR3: TGTGCCAGCACCCAGAGTAATTATGGCTACACCTTC. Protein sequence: CASTQSNYGYTF.

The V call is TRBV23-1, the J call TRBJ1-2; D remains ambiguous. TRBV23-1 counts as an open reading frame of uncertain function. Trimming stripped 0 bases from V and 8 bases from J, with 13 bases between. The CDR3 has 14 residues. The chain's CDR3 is CASSQSQVGLGYTF. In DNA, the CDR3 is TGCGCCAGCAGTCAATCGCAGGTCGGGTTGGGCTACACCTTC.

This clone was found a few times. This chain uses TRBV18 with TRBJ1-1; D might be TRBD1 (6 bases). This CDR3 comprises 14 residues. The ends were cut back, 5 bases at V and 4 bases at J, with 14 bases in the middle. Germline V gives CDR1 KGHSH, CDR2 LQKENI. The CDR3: CASSAAGGVTEAFF. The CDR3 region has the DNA TGTGCCAGCTCAGCCGCGGGGGGCGTCACTGAAGCTTTCTTT.

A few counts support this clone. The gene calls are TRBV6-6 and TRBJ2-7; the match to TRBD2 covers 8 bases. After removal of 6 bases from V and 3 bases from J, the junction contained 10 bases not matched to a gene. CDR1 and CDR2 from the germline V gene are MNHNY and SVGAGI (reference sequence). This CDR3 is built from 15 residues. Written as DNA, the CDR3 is TGTGCCAGCAGCTCCGGGAGGGGGAGGCTCTACGAGCAGTACTTC. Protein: CASSSGRGRLYEQYF.

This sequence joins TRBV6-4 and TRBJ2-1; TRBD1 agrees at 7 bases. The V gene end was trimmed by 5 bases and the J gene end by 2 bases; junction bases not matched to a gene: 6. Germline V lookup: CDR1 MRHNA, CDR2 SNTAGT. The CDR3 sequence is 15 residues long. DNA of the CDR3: TGTGCCAGCAGTAAGGGGGCAGAACCCTACAATGAGCAGTTCTTC. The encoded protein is CASSKGAEPYNEQFF.

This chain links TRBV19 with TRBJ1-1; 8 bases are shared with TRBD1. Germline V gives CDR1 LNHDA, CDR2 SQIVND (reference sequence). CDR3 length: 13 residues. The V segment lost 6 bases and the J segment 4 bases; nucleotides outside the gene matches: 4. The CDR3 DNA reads TGTGCCAGTAGAACAACAGGGGGCACTGAAGCTTTCTTT. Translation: CASRTTGGTEAFF.

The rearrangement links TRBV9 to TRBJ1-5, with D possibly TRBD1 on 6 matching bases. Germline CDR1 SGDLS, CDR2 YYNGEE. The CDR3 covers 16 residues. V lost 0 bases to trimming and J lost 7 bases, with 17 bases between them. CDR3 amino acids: CASSVGGGREGQPQHF. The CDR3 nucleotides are TGTGCCAGCAGCGTAGGCGGGGGCAGGGAAGGCCAGCCCCAGCATTTT.

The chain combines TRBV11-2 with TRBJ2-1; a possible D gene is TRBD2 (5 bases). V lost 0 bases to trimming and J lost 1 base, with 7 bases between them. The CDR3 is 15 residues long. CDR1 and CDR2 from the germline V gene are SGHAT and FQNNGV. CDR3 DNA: TGTGCCAGCAGCTTAGAACGGGGTTCCTACAATGAGCAGTTCTTC. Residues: CASSLERGSYNEQFF. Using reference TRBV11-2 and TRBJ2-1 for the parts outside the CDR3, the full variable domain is EAGVAQSPRYKIIEKRQSVAFWCNPISGHATLYWYQQILGQGPKLLIQFQNNGVVDDSQLPKDRFSAERLKGVDSTLKIQPAKLEDSAVYLCASSLERGSYNEQFFGPGTRLTVL.

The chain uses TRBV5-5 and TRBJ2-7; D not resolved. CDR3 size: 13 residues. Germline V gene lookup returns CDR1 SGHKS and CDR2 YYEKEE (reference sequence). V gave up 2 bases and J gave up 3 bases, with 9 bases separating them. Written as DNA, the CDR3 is TGTGCCAGCAGCTTTCTCTCAGTCTACGAGCAGTACTTC. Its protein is CASSFLSVYEQYF.

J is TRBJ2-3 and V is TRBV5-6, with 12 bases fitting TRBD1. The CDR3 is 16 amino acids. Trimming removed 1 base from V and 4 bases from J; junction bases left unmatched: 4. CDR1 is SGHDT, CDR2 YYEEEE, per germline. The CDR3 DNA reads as TGTGCCAGCAGCTTGTTGGGACAGGGGGCATCAGATACGCAGTATTTT. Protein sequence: CASSLLGQGASDTQYF. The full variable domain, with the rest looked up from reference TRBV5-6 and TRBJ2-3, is DAGVTQSPTHLIKTRGQQVTLRCSPKSGHDTVSWYQQALGQGPQFIFQYYEEEERQRGNFPDRFSGHQFPNYSSELNVNALLLGDSALYLCASSLLGQGASDTQYFGPGTRLTVL.

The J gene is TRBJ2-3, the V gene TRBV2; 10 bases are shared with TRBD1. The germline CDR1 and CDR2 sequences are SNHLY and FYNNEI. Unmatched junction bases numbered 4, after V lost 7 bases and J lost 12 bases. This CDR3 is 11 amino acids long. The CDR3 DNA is TGTGCCAGCACAGGGACAGGGGAACAGTATTTT. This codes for CASTGTGEQYF. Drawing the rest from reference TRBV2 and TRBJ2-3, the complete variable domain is EPEVTQTPSHQVTQMGQEVILRCVPISNHLYFYWYRQILGQKVEFLVSFYNNEISEKSEIFDDQFSVERPDGSNFTLKIRSTKLEDSAMYFCASTGTGEQYFGPGTRLTVL.

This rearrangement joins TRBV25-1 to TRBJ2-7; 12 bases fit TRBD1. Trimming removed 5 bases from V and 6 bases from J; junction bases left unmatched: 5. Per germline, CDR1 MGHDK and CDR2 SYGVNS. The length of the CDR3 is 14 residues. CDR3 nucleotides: TGTGCCAGCAGTTCGGGACAGGGGGCGCGCGAGCAGTACTTC. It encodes CASSSGQGAREQYF.

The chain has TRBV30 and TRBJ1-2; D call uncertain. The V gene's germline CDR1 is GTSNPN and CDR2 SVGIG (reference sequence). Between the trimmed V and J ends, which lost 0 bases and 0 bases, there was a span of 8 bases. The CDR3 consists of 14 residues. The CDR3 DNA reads TGTGCCTGGAGTGTTTTAGGGACTAACTATGGCTACACCTTC. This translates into CAWSVLGTNYGYTF.

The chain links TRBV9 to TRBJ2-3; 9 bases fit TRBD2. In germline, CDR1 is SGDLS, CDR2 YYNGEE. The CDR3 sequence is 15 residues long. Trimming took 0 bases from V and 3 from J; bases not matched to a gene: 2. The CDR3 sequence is CASSVGGRGTDTQYF. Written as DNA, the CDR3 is TGTGCCAGCAGCGTAGGCGGGAGGGGGACAGATACGCAGTATTTT.

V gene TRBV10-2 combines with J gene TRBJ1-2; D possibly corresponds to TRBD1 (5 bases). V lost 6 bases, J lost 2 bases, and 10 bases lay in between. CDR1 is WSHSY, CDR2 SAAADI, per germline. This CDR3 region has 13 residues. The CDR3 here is CASSGTANYGYTF. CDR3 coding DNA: TGCGCCAGCAGCGGGACGGCGAACTATGGCTACACCTTC.

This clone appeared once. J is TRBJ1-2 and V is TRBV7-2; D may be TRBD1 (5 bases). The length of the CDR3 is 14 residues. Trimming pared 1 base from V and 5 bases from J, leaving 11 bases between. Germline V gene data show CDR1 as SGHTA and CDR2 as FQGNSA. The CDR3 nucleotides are TGTGCCAGCAGCTTAGTTCAGGGCTCATATGGCTACACCTTC. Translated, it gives CASSLVQGSYGYTF.

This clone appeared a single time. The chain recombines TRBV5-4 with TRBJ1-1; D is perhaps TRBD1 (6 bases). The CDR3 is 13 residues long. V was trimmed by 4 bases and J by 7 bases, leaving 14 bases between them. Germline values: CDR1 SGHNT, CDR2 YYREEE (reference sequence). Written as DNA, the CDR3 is TGTGCCAGCAGCGGCGGGCAGGGGTTTGAAGCTTTCTTT. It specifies CASSGGQGFEAFF.

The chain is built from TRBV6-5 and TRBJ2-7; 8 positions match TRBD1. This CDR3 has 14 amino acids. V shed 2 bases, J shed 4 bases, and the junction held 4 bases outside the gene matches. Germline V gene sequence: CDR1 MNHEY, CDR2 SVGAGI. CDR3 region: CASSYGRGHYEQYF. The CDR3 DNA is TGTGCCAGCAGTTACGGCAGGGGGCATTACGAGCAGTACTTC.

The DNA of the CDR3 is TGTGCCAGCAGCTTGGCCAGAATACTTAATTCACCCCTCCACTTT. This encodes CASSLARILNSPLHF. The V gene is TRBV5-5, the J gene TRBJ1-6; D gene ambiguous. Per the germline V gene, CDR1 is SGHKS and CDR2 is YYEKEE (reference sequence). Trimming shortened V by 0 bases and J by 6 bases, and 10 bases separated the two germline ends. This CDR3 is built from 15 residues.

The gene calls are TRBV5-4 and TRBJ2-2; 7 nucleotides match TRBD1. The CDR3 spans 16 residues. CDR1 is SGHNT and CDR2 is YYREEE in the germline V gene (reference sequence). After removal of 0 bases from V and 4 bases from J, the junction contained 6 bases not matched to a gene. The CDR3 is CASSLEGGAGTGELFF. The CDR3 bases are TGTGCCAGCAGCTTGGAAGGGGGCGCGGGCACCGGGGAGCTGTTTTTT.

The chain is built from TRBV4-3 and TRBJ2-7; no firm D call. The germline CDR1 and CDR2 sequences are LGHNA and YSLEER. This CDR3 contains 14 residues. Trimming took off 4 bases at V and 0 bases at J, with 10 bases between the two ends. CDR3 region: CASSPVQASYEQYF. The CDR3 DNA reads TGCGCCAGCAGCCCTGTTCAGGCCTCCTACGAGCAGTACTTC.

The CDR3 protein is CASTLKTDYGYTF. The CDR3 coding sequence is TGTGCCAGCACCCTGAAGACAGACTATGGCTACACCTTC. The chain carries TRBV28 and TRBJ1-2, with D possibly being TRBD1 (5 bases). There are 13 residues in the CDR3. In germline, CDR1 is MDHEN, CDR2 SYDVKM. Trimming left V 7 bases short and J 3 bases short, with 12 bases between.

CDR3 nucleotides: TGCGCCAGTTATCTCCCCAGGGGGCTTTATCAGCCCCAGCATTTT. Translated: CASYLPRGLYQPQHF. The V and J genes are TRBV10-1 and TRBJ1-5; TRBD1 matches at 8 bases. V was clipped by 9 bases and J by 5 bases; unmatched bases: 12. The CDR3 loop spans 15 amino acids. Germline loops: CDR1 WNHNN, CDR2 SYGVQD (reference sequence).

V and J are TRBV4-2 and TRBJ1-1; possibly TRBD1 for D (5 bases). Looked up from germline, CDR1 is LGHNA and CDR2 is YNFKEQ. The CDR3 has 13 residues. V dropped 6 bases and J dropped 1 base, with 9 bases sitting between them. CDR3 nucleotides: TGTGCCAGCAGTTCAAGGGGGAACACTGAAGCTTTCTTT. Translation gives CASSSRGNTEAFF.